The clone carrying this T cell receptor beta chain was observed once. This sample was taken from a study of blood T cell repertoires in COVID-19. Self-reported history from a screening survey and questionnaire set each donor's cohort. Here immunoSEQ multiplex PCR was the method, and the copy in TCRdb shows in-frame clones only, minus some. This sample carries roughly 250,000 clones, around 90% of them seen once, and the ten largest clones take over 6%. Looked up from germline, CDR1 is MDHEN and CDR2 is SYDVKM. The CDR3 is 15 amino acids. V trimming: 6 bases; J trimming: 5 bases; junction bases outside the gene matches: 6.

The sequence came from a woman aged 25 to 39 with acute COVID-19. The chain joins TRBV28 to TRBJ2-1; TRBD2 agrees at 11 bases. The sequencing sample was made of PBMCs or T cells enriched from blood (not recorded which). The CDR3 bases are TGTGCCAGCAGACCTACTAGCGGGGGTAACAATGAGCAGTTCTTC. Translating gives CASRPTSGGNNEQFF.